The clone carrying this T cell receptor beta chain was recorded only once. Its antigen is currently unknown. J gave up 5 bases and V 2 bases, and 3 bases lay outside the gene matches. This CDR3 spans 14 amino acids. In germline, CDR1 is MNHNY, CDR2 SVGAGI (reference sequence). This sample is drawn from a study of cytomegalovirus exposure and HLA in healthy donors. Findings and caveats of the study: Rarity marked most TCR sequences, yet some public TCRs occurred in many donors. Reportedly, diagnosis of cytomegalovirus status by the classifier showed high specificity and sensitivity. It was found in a later analysis that first-cohort TCR clusters tended to co-occur in the roughly 120 validation repertoires.

Data came from immunoSEQ multiplex PCR; TCRdb stores just in-frame clones and leaves some out. The sample includes around 150,000 clones, less than 90% of them seen just once. The gene calls are TRBV6-6 and TRBJ2-7, with 10 bases identical to TRBD2. The clonotype originates from a woman between 18 and 29 years old in good health and CMV-seropositive. Sequencing was performed on PBMCs. The CDR3 spells CASSYTSGTHEQYF. DNA for the CDR3: TGTGCCAGCAGTTACACTAGCGGGACCCACGAGCAGTACTTC.